The rows below give T cell receptor beta chains drawn from one sample of a study of CD8+CD57+ T cells in acquired aplastic anemia. TCRdb itself ran the reads through MiXCR, one entry per CDR3 protein. In the table there are approximately 380,000 distinct CDR3 sequences, 55% to 75% of which are singletons. Material for sequencing was sorted CD4+, CD8+, or CD8+CD57+ T cells (not recorded which) from PBMCs. All receptors derive from a human donor in good health, serving as a control. CDR3s include the opening cysteine and the closing phenylalanine or tryptophan. D genes are given only for firm matches. Clone size is not always given. Where it is, it says once, few, many or a class for expanded clones.

abundance	v_gene	j_gene	d_gene	CDR3nt	CDR3aa
once	TRBV15	TRBJ2-5	TRBD1	TGTGCCACCAGCGGAGAGCAGGGGGCGCAGAAGACCCAGTACTTC	CATSGEQGAQKTQYF
-	TRBV7-6	TRBJ2-7	-	TGTGCCAGCAGCAGCCAGGGCACAAATTCACACCTCCACTACTTC	CASSSQGTNSHLHYF
-	TRBV19	TRBJ2-3	TRBD1	TGTGCCAGTAGCAGGGGGACAGGGGGCCTCTCAGATACGCAGTATTTT	CASSRGTGGLSDTQYF
-	TRBV19	TRBJ1-1	-	TGTGCCAGTAGGGCAGGGAACACTGAAACTTTCTTT	CASRAGNTETFF
-	TRBV7-9	TRBJ1-1	-	TGTGCCAGCAGCTTAGCTGTAGCGGGGGGCAATGAGCAGGCTTTCTTT	CASSLAVAGGNEQAFF
few	TRBV6-6	TRBJ1-1	-	TGTGCCAGCAGCTTACGCGCAGAGAACACTGAAGCTTTCTTT	CASSLRAENTEAFF
-	TRBV20-1	TRBJ2-7	-	TGCAGTGCGACCAGGGCGGCACGAGCAGAGCAGTACTTC	CSATRAARAEQYF
-	TRBV20-1	TRBJ2-7	TRBD2	TGCAGTGCTAGCCTGAGACCGGGGGAGGGTCTTTTCGACGAGCAGTACTTC	CSASLRPGEGLFDEQYF
many	TRBV27	TRBJ2-7	-	TGTGCCAGCAGCTCGCCGACGGGGAGCCACGAGCAGTACTTC	CASSSPTGSHEQYF
many	TRBV6-2/TRBV6-3	TRBJ1-2	TRBD1	TGTGCCAGCAGTTACCCGGGGACAGGCTATGGCTACACCTTC	CASSYPGTGYGYTF